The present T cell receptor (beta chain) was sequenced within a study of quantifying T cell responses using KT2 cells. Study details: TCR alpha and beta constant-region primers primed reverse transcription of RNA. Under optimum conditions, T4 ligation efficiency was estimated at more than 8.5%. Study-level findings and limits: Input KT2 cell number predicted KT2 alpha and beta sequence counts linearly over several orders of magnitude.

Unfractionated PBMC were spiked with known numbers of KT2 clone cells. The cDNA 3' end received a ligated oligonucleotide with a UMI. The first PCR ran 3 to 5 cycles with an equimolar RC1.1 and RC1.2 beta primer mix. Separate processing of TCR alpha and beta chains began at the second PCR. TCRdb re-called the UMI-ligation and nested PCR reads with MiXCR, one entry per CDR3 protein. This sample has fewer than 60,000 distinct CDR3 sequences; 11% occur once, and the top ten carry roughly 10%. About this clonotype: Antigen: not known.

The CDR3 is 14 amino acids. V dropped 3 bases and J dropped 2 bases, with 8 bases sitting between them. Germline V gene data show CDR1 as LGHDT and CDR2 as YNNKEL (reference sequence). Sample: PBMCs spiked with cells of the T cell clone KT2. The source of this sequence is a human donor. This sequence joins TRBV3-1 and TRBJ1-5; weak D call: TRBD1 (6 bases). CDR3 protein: CASSHRGGNQPQHF. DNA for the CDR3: TGTGCCAGCAGCCACAGGGGAGGCAATCAGCCCCAGCATTTT. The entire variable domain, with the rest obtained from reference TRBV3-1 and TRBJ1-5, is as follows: DTAVSQTPKYLVTQMGNDKSIKCEQNLGHDTMYWYKQDSKKFLKIMFSYNNKELIINETVPNRFSPKSPDKAHLNLHINSLELGDSAVYFCASSHRGGNQPQHFGDGTRLSIL.